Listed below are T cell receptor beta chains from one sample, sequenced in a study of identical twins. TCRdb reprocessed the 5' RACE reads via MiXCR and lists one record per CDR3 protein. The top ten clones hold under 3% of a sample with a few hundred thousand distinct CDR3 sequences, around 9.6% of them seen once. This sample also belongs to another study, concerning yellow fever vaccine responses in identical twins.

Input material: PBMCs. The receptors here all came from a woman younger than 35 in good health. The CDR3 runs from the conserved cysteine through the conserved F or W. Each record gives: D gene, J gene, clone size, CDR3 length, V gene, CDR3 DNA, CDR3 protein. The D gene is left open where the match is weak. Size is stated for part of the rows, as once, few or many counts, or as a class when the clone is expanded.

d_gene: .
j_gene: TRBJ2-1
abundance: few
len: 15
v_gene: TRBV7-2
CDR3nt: TGTGCCAGCAGCTTAGGCCGGGACTCCTACAATGAGCAGTTCTTC
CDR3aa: CASSLGRDSYNEQFF

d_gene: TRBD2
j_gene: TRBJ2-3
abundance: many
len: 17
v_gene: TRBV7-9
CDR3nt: TGTGCCAGCAGCTTGAAAACTAGCGGGGGGGACACAGATACGCAGTATTTT
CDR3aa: CASSLKTSGGDTDTQYF

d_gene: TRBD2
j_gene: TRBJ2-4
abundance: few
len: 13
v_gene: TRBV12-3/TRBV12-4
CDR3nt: TGTGCCAGCACGGGGGGGGCCAAAAACATTCAGTACTTC
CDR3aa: CASTGGAKNIQYF

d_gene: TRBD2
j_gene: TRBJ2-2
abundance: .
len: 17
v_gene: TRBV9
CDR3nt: TGTGCCAGCAGCTTTACCGAGCGGGGGGCGAACACCGGGGAGCTGTTTTTT
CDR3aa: CASSFTERGANTGELFF

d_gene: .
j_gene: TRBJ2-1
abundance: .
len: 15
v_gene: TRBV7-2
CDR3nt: TGTGCCAGCAGCCGGACCGGGACCGCCTTTAATGAGCAGTTCTTC
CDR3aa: CASSRTGTAFNEQFF

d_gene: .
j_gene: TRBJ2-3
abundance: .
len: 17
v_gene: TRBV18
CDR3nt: TGTGCCAGCTCACCGGCTCTCAGTCCTAGCGCCCCAGATACGCAGTATTTT
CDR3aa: CASSPALSPSAPDTQYF

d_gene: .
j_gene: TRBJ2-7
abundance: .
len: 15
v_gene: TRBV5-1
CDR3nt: TGCGCCAGCAGCCAACCACAGGGTCCGGCGGACGAGCAGTACTTC
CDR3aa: CASSQPQGPADEQYF

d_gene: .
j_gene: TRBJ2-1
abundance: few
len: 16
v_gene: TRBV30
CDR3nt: TGTGCCTGGACCGGAGTCGGGACTCCGACCTACAATGAGCAGTTCTTC
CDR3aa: CAWTGVGTPTYNEQFF

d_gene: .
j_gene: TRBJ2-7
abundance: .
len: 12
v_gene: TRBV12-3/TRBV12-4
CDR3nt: TGTGCCAGCAGAGAACTACCCTACGAGCAGTACTTC
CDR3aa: CASRELPYEQYF

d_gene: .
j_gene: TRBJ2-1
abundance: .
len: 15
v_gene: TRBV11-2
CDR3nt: TGTGCCAGCAGCTCCCTAAAGTCAGGGGGGAATGAGCAGTTCTTC
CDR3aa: CASSSLKSGGNEQFF

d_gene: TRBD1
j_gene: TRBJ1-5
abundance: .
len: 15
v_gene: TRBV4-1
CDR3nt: TGCGCCAGCAGCCTATGGACAGGGGGCGACCAGCCCCAGCATTTT
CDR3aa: CASSLWTGGDQPQHF

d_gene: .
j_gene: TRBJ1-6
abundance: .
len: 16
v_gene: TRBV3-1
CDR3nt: TGTGCCAGCAGCCATTTATGGGGGGCGTTGGATTCACCCCTCCACTTT
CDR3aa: CASSHLWGALDSPLHF

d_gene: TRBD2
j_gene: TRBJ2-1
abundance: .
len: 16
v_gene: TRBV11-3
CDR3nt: TGTGCCAGCAGCTTAGACCGGGGGGGGCCCTACAATGAGCAGTTCTTC
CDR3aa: CASSLDRGGPYNEQFF